Listed below are T cell receptor beta chains from one sample, sequenced in a study of PD-L1 blockade in urothelial cancer. TCRdb's table, derived via immunoSEQ multiplex PCR, lists solely in-frame clones and lacks some. The profile shows roughly 29,000 clones, 75% to 90% of them singletons. The source material was PBMCs, sampled around atezolizumab (anti-PD-L1) treatment. The receptor set was obtained from a man aged 50 to 60 with urothelial cancer. Each CDR3 is given with its conserved first and last residue. A D gene is named only where the DNA matches it firmly. Some rows mark clone size as missing; the rest say once, few, many or name a class of expanded clone.

j_call clone_size d_call v_call cdr3_aa cdr3_nt
TRBJ2-7 NA NA TRBV27 CASKLGGNSFYEQYF TGTGCCAGCAAACTTGGGGGGAATTCTTTCTACGAGCAGTACTTC
TRBJ1-1 NA NA TRBV5-1 CASSLPRQNTEAFF TGCGCCAGCAGCTTGCCCAGACAGAACACTGAAGCTTTCTTT
TRBJ2-7 NA TRBD2 TRBV7-3 CANLREGLTYEQYF TGTGCCAACCTGAGGGAGGGGCTTACCTACGAGCAGTACTTC
TRBJ1-6 NA TRBD1 TRBV10-3 CAISDGAGGRSPLHF TGTGCCATCAGTGACGGGGCAGGGGGCAGGTCACCCCTCCACTTT
TRBJ1-4 NA NA TRBV9 CASSVGREFNEKLFF TGTGCCAGCAGCGTAGGGAGGGAGTTTAATGAAAAACTGTTTTTT
TRBJ1-2 NA NA TRBV25-1 CASSEQGSFYGYTF TGTGCCAGCAGTGAACAGGGGTCGTTCTATGGCTACACCTTC
TRBJ2-3 NA NA TRBV9 CASSPTSRADTQYF TGTGCCAGCAGCCCAACTTCCCGGGCAGATACGCAGTATTTT
TRBJ2-2 once TRBD2 TRBV9 CASSLTSPGAGDTGELFF TGTGCCAGCAGCCTCACCTCTCCGGGCGCGGGGGACACCGGGGAGCTGTTTTTT
TRBJ1-2 NA NA TRBV6-5 CASSYGAMARAYGYTF TGTGCCAGCAGTTACGGTGCGATGGCCAGGGCCTATGGCTACACCTTC
TRBJ1-1 NA NA TRBV28 CASSWWGGAFF TGTGCCAGCAGTTGGTGGGGAGGGGCTTTCTTT
TRBJ2-7 NA TRBD2 TRBV4-2 CASSQGAGGTSGSYEQYF TGTGCCAGCAGCCAAGGGGCAGGAGGGACTAGCGGTTCCTACGAGCAGTACTTC
TRBJ2-2 once NA TRBV25-1 CASSLGGSGELFF TGTGCCAGCAGCCTAGGGGGATCCGGGGAGCTGTTTTTT
TRBJ2-2 few NA TRBV6-6 CASSYMDSNTGELFF TGTGCCAGCAGTTACATGGACTCCAACACCGGGGAGCTGTTTTTT
TRBJ1-2 NA NA TRBV18 CASSPGGAINYGYTF TGTGCCAGCTCACCAGGAGGGGCAATTAACTATGGCTACACCTTC
TRBJ2-1 NA TRBD2 TRBV5-4 CASSLTPGLASGEQFF TGTGCCAGCAGCTTGACCCCGGGACTAGCATCAGGTGAGCAGTTCTTC
TRBJ1-3 NA NA TRBV30 CAWSVSGVAGNTIYF TGTGCCTGGAGTGTATCGGGGGTCGCTGGAAACACCATATATTTT
TRBJ2-5 NA TRBD1 TRBV6-6 CASSSTGGGETQYF TGTGCCAGCAGTTCCACAGGGGGCGGTGAGACCCAGTACTTC
TRBJ1-1 NA NA TRBV9 CASSVQGFTEAFF TGTGCCAGCAGCGTACAGGGGTTCACTGAAGCTTTCTTT
TRBJ1-1 NA TRBD1 TRBV7-8 CASSSRQGSTEAFF TGTGCCAGCAGCTCTCGACAGGGAAGCACTGAAGCTTTCTTT